Sequencing of this T cell receptor (beta chain) was carried out in a study of blood T cell repertoires in COVID-19. Study-wide background: Italy, Spain and the United States were the sources of the convalescent and acute COVID-19 samples. The cDNA or gDNA used as material had been derived from T cells, B-cell-depleted T cells, or PBMCs.

Produced via immunoSEQ multiplex PCR; TCRdb's table is partial and in-frame only. This sample yields about 300,000 clones, of which about nine tenths are seen a single time; 1.5% to 2% belongs to the top ten. The TCR was taken from a woman in her 30s with COVID-19, enrolled during active disease. The sequenced sample consisted of peripheral blood.

The CDR3 DNA reads TGTGCCAGCAGACTTTATCGAACCGGGGAGCTGTTTTTT. This encodes CASRLYRTGELFF. The chain is built from TRBV3-1 (or the pseudogene TRBV3-2) and TRBJ2-2; D not resolved. Germline lookup yields CDR1 LGHDT and CDR2 YNNKEL (reference sequence). CDR3 length equals 13 residues. V was pared by 6 bases and J by 5 bases, with 10 bases between.